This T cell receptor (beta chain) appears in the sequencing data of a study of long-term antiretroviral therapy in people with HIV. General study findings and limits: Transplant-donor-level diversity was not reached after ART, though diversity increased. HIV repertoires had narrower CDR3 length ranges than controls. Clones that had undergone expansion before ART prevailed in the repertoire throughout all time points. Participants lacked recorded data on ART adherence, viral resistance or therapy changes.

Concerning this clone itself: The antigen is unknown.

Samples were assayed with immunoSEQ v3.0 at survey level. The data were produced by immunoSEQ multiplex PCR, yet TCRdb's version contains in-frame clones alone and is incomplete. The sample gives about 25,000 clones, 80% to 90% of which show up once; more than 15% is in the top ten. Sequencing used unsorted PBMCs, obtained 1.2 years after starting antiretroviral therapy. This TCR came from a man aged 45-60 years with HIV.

The CDR3 spells CASSDTLGYYEQYF. CDR3 nucleotides: TGTGCCAGCTCAGACACACTCGGCTACTACGAGCAGTACTTC. The chain recombines TRBV18 with TRBJ2-7, with no clear D. Germline CDR1 is KGHSH and CDR2 is LQKENI. The V gene lost 5 bases and the J gene lost 3 bases, with 14 bases spanning the gap. This CDR3 has 14 amino acids.